Reported below is one TCR beta chain. Its antigen is still unknown. Healthy donors of bone marrow made up the group. This entry belongs to a study of cytomegalovirus exposure and HLA in healthy donors. Regarding the study as a whole: Donor immune exposure was known only as CMV serostatus.

PCR primers comprised 60 Vbeta and 13 Jbeta primers. Data came from immunoSEQ multiplex PCR; TCRdb stores just in-frame clones and leaves some out. This table holds some 140,000 clones, roughly three quarters found once. This clonotype originated in a female donor in good health and CMV-seronegative. The sequencing sample was made of PBMCs.

CDR3 nucleotides: TGTGCCATCAGTGAGTCTAAGGGGGACTATGGCTACACCTTC. Protein product: CAISESKGDYGYTF. The chain employs TRBV10-3 and TRBJ1-2; D might be TRBD1 (6 bases). CDR3 length equals 14 residues. The ends were cut back, 0 bases at V and 3 bases at J, with 8 bases in the middle. Germline CDR1 and CDR2: ENHRY and SYGVKD.